Listed here are 12 T cell receptor beta chains from one sample, sequenced in a study of blood T cells in healthy people across ages. Combining a sample-barcoded 5' primer with a J-beta primer mix, a second PCR ran for roughly 7 to 12 cycles. Using its own MiXCR run on the 5' RACE reads, TCRdb lists one record per CDR3 protein. The sample lists more than 500,000 distinct CDR3 sequences, about 26% occurring once. The specimen sequenced was blood. Every receptor here comes from a woman in her 70s in good health.

The J gene is TRBJ2-7, the V gene TRBV2, with no clear D. The V end was cut by 6 bases, the J end by 3 bases, with 6 bases between. Germline assignment: CDR1 SNHLY and CDR2 FYNNEI. The CDR3 consists of 11 residues. CDR3 sequence reads: CASRWFYEQYF. CDR3 sequence (DNA): TGTGCCAGCAGGTGGTTCTACGAGCAGTACTTC.

Here the CDR3 DNA reads TGTGCCAGCAGTGTCAGGACTAGCGGGGAACAGTTCTTC. Translation gives CASSVRTSGEQFF. This chain uses TRBV2 with TRBJ2-5; 12 nucleotides line up with TRBD2. The J call may be wrong; the DNA end is better matched by TRBJ2-1. Germline-derived CDR1 and CDR2 are SNHLY and FYNNEI. The CDR3 is made up of 13 amino acids.

This chain links TRBV20-1 with TRBJ2-1; 9 nucleotides line up with TRBD2. The trim removed 5 bases at V and 6 bases at J, leaving 5 bases unmatched. The CDR3 contains 13 residues. The germline gives CDR1 DFQATT, CDR2 SNEGSKA (reference sequence). In DNA form, the CDR3 reads TGCAGTGCTCCAGCGGGGGGCGGCAATGAGCAGTTCTTC. It specifies CSAPAGGGNEQFF.

This clonotype showed up just a few times. The chain has TRBV4-3 and TRBJ1-5; a weak D match, TRBD1 (6 bases). Deletions cut 6 bases from V and 5 bases from J, with 17 bases between. The CDR3 is 15 amino acids. CDR1 is LGHNA, CDR2 YSLEER, per germline. CDR3 DNA: TGCGCCAGCAGTCACAACCCGGGGGCGGATCAGCCCCAGCATTTT. The encoded protein is CASSHNPGADQPQHF.

This clonotype was counted many times. The J gene is TRBJ2-5, the V gene TRBV29-1; perhaps TRBD1 as D (5 bases). Trimming took off 4 bases at V and 4 bases at J, with 10 bases between the two ends. From germline, CDR1 is SQVTM and CDR2 ANQGSEA. CDR3 length equals 12 residues. The CDR3 nucleotides are TGCAGCGTTGGCAAGACAGCAGAGACCCAGTACTTC. This sequence encodes CSVGKTAETQYF. Combining the CDR3 with reference TRBV29-1 and TRBJ2-5 gives the whole variable domain SAVISQKPSRDICQRGTSLTIQCQVDSQVTMMFWYRQQPGQSLTLIATANQGSEATYESGFVIDKFPISRPNLTFSTLTVSNMSPEDSSIYLCSVGKTAETQYFGPGTRLLVL.

The chain uses TRBV7-9 and TRBJ2-7; D may be TRBD1 or TRBD2 (5 bases each). There are 15 residues in the CDR3. The V end was cut by 5 bases, the J end by 3 bases, with 17 bases between. From germline, CDR1 is SEHNR and CDR2 FQNEAQ (reference sequence). The CDR3 DNA is TGTGCCAGCAGCCATGGACCCCGAGGGGTCTACGAGCAGTACTTC. It codes for CASSHGPRGVYEQYF.

The V and J genes are TRBV9 and TRBJ1-1; 7 nucleotides agree with TRBD1. The germline CDR1 and CDR2 sequences are SGDLS and YYNGEE. Unmatched junction bases numbered 8, after V lost 6 bases and J lost 0 bases. The CDR3 consists of 15 residues. The CDR3 region is CASTPTGQLNTEAFF. The CDR3 region has the DNA TGTGCCAGCACCCCTACGGGACAGTTGAACACTGAAGCTTTCTTT.

Regarding this clonotype: A read error may be the cause here, since a much bigger clone is one base away. The V gene is TRBV7-2, the J gene TRBJ1-2, with 7 nucleotides matching TRBD1. V lost 5 bases, J lost 3 bases, and 9 bases stayed unmatched. The CDR3 runs 15 residues. CDR1 is SGHTA, CDR2 FQGNSA, per germline. CDR3 in amino acids: CASSVLRGLDYGYTF. The CDR3 DNA follows: TGTGCCAGCAGCGTTCTCAGGGGGTTGGACTATGGCTACACCTTC.

Only a few counts were recorded for this clonotype. The rearrangement links TRBV9 to TRBJ1-3; D is uncertain. This CDR3 has 15 amino acids. Germline V gene data show CDR1 as SGDLS and CDR2 as YYNGEE. Trimming shortened V by 0 bases and J by 4 bases, and 11 bases separated the two germline ends. The DNA for the CDR3 is TGTGCCAGCAGCGTAGCCCTCCCGCCAGGAAACACCATATATTTT. As protein: CASSVALPPGNTIYF.

The chain has TRBV7-9 and TRBJ2-2, with 8 positions matching TRBD2. The CDR3 contains 15 residues. The V gene end was trimmed by 7 bases and the J gene end by 1 base; junction bases not matched to a gene: 5. CDR1 SEHNR and CDR2 FQNEAQ come from the germline V gene (reference sequence). The CDR3 region has the DNA TGTGCCAGCAACCCCAGCGGGGGGAACACCGGGGAGCTGTTTTTT. Its protein product is CASNPSGGNTGELFF. The whole variable domain, filled in from reference TRBV7-9 and TRBJ2-2, reads DTGVSQNPRHKITKRGQNVTFRCDPISEHNRLYWYRQTLGQGPEFLTYFQNEAQLEKSRLLSDRFSAERPKGSFSTLEIQRTEQGDSAMYLCASNPSGGNTGELFFGEGSRLTVL.

The V and J genes are TRBV10-3 and TRBJ1-2; the match to TRBD1 covers 7 bases. This CDR3 spans 13 amino acids. Losses at the gene ends were 3 bases for V and 3 bases for J; bases not matched to a gene: 1. Germline CDR1 ENHRY, CDR2 SYGVKD. In nucleotides, the CDR3 is TGTGCCATCAGTGACACAGGGGACTATGGCTACACCTTC. It is translated as CAISDTGDYGYTF.

The CDR3 coding sequence is TGCGCCAGCAGCTTGGATGGACTAGCGGGGTCCAATGAGCAGTTCTTC. It yields the protein CASSLDGLAGSNEQFF. The genes are TRBV5-1 and TRBJ2-1; 12 bases line up with TRBD2. Germline CDR1 and CDR2: SGHRS and YFSETQ. J lost 6 bases, V lost 0 bases, and 4 bases had no gene match. This CDR3 is built from 16 residues. Variable domain in full (rest from reference TRBV5-1 and TRBJ2-1): KAGVTQTPRYLIKTRGQQVTLSCSPISGHRSVSWYQQTPGQGLQFLFEYFSETQRNKGNFPGRFSGRQFSNSRSEMNVSTLELGDSALYLCASSLDGLAGSNEQFFGPGTRLTVL.